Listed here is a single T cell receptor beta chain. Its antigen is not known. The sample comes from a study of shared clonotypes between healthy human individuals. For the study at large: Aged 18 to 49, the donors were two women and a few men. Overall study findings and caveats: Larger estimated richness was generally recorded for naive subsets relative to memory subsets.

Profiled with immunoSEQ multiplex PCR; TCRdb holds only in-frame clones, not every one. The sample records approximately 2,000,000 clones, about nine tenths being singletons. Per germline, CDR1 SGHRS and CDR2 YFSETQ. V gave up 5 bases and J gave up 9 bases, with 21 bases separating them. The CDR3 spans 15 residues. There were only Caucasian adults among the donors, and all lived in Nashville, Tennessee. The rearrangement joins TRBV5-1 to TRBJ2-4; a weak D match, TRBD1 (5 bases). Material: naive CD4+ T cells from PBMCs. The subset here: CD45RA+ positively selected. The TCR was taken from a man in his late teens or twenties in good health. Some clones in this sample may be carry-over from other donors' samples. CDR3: CASRWDLDNRGIQYF. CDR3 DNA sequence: TGCGCCAGCAGATGGGATTTGGATAATAGGGGCATTCAGTACTTC.